Below, 20 T cell receptor beta chains from the same sample are listed, as sequenced in a study of radiation and T cells in renal cell carcinoma. Time point meaning: baseline pretreatment blood. Treatment in this sample: 15 Gy SBRT to primary tumor, nephrectomy 4 weeks later. Generated by immunoSEQ multiplex PCR, the TCRdb table keeps only in-frame clones and is missing some. The repertoire holds 94,000 or so clones, with about 79% as singletons. The sequences come from blood, collected from a patient whose treatment included radiotherapy and nephrectomy. The source is a man aged 60 to 69 with renal cell carcinoma.

The rearrangement links TRBV15 to TRBJ2-5; TRBD2 is a possible D gene (6 bases). CDR3 size: 13 residues. The V end was cut by 8 bases, the J end by 2 bases, with 12 bases between. The germline CDR1 and CDR2 sequences are LNHNV and YYDKDF (reference sequence). CDR3 residues: CATARDFQETQYF. CDR3 nucleotides: TGTGCCACCGCCCGGGACTTTCAAGAGACCCAGTACTTC. Using reference TRBV15 and TRBJ2-5 for the parts outside the CDR3, the full variable domain is DAMVIQNPRYQVTQFGKPVTLSCSQTLNHNVMYWYQQKSSQAPKLLFHYYDKDFNNEADTPDNFQSRRPNTSFCFLDIRSPGLGDTAMYLCATARDFQETQYFGPGTRLLVL.

The chain is built from TRBV15 and TRBJ2-5; 8 bases map to TRBD2. V gave up 5 bases and J gave up 5 bases; unmatched junction bases: 7. Germline values: CDR1 LNHNV, CDR2 YYDKDF (reference sequence). CDR3 length equals 14 residues. Here the CDR3 reads CATSGAGAMETQYF. CDR3 sequence (DNA): TGTGCCACCAGCGGAGCGGGGGCCATGGAGACCCAGTACTTC.

This chain connects TRBV7-9 to TRBJ2-1, with 8 bases matching TRBD2. This CDR3 region has 15 residues. Trimming took 0 bases from V and 7 from J; bases not matched to a gene: 5. Germline CDR1 reads SEHNR; CDR2 reads FQNEAQ (reference sequence). The CDR3 nucleotides read TGTGCCAGCAGCTTAGCGAGGCGGGAGGTAAATGAGCAGTTCTTC. Translated, it gives CASSLARREVNEQFF.

This clone is medium-sized (0.01 to 0.1%) by share. The chain uses TRBV15 and TRBJ2-7; 10 bases are a match to TRBD2. V dropped 0 bases and J dropped 5; count of bases not matched to a gene: 4. Germline CDR1 is LNHNV and CDR2 is YYDKDF (reference sequence). The CDR3 covers 15 residues. The DNA of the CDR3 is TGTGCCACCAGCAGAGATAAGGGACTAGCGCACGAGCAGTACTTC. Its translation is CATSRDKGLAHEQYF.

On this clone itself: In the same sample, other DNA sequences code for this CDR3. The chain has TRBV5-1 and TRBJ2-2; unclear D gene. Per the germline V gene, CDR1 is SGHRS and CDR2 is YFSETQ. There are 14 residues in the CDR3. V lost 1 base and J 1 base, leaving 5 bases between the germline ends. This chain's CDR3 is CASSLLQNTGELFF. The CDR3 region has the DNA TGCGCCAGCAGCTTGTTACAGAACACCGGGGAGCTGTTTTTT.

The V call is TRBV10-2, the J call TRBJ2-1; the match to TRBD2 covers 11 bases. The CDR3 extends over 15 amino acids. J was trimmed by 2 bases and V by 6 bases; bases with no gene match: 3. Germline V lookup: CDR1 WSHSY, CDR2 SAAADI. The CDR3 DNA reads as TGCGCCAGCAGGGGGACTAGCGGTACCTACAATGAGCAGTTCTTC. Amino acids: CASRGTSGTYNEQFF.

CDR3 DNA: TGTGCCAGCAGCCAAGAGGGGGGGATTCCCGGGGAGCTGTTTTTT. Its protein product is CASSQEGGIPGELFF. The chain recombines TRBV4-2 with TRBJ2-2; 7 bases line up with TRBD2. CDR3 length: 15 residues. V lost 0 bases, J lost 6 bases, and 4 bases stayed unmatched. Germline V lookup: CDR1 LGHNA, CDR2 YNFKEQ.

This sequence joins TRBV6-6 and TRBJ2-1, with D hard to call. CDR3 length: 15 residues. Trimming pared 6 bases from V and 6 bases from J, leaving 18 bases between. Germline loops: CDR1 MNHNY, CDR2 SVGAGI (reference sequence). This chain's CDR3 is CASSPNKALVNEQFF. CDR3 nucleotide sequence: TGTGCCAGCAGCCCCAACAAGGCCCTCGTCAATGAGCAGTTCTTC.

This sequence joins TRBV7-2 and TRBJ1-3; D is possibly TRBD1 (5 bases). The germline V gene has CDR1 SGHTA and CDR2 FQGNSA. With 5 bases removed from V and 0 bases from J, the gap between germline ends came to 11 bases. The CDR3 totals 15 residues. In DNA form, the CDR3 reads TGTGCCAGCAGCGAGGCGGGGGGCTCTGGAAACACCATATATTTT. It specifies CASSEAGGSGNTIYF.

The chain links TRBV9 to TRBJ2-1, with D perhaps TRBD1 (5 bases). Trimming shortened V by 0 bases and J by 3 bases, and 13 bases separated the two germline ends. The germline CDR1 and CDR2 sequences are SGDLS and YYNGEE. This CDR3 region has 16 residues. The DNA of the CDR3 is TGTGCCAGCAGCGTAGTTCCCCAGGGCGACTACAATGAGCAGTTCTTC. Residues: CASSVVPQGDYNEQFF.

This clone was seen more than once but under ten times. V usage is TRBV18 and J usage is TRBJ2-1; 7 bases align to TRBD2. The germline V gene encodes CDR1 KGHSH and CDR2 LQKENI. With 2 bases clipped from V and 8 bases from J, the junction kept 18 bases outside the gene matches. The CDR3 length is 18 residues. CDR3: CASSPSGFGGGLRDEQFF. The CDR3 region has the DNA TGTGCCAGCTCACCATCGGGATTTGGCGGGGGTCTCCGGGATGAGCAGTTCTTC. Full variable domain (outside the CDR3, taken from reference TRBV18 and TRBJ2-1): NAGVMQNPRHLVRRRGQEARLRCSPMKGHSHVYWYRQLPEEGLKFMVYLQKENIIDESGMPKERFSAEFPKEGPSILRIQQVVRGDSAAYFCASSPSGFGGGLRDEQFFGPGTRLTVL.

The genes are TRBV19 and TRBJ2-7; D remains ambiguous. The germline CDR1 and CDR2 sequences are LNHDA and SQIVND (reference sequence). V was trimmed by 5 bases and J by 1 base, leaving 9 bases between them. The CDR3 is 13 amino acids. This CDR3 is CASSFGVSYEQYF. CDR3 coding DNA: TGTGCCAGTAGTTTCGGTGTTTCCTACGAGCAGTACTTC.

CDR3 region: CASSAAGTVIYF. The DNA of the CDR3 is TGTGCCAGCAGCGCCGCCGGGACAGTGATATATTTT. The chain is built from TRBV7-8 and TRBJ1-3, with 7 bases fitting TRBD1. V lost 5 bases and J lost 13; bases outside the gene matches: 8. The CDR3 has 12 amino acids. Germline V lookup: CDR1 SGHVS, CDR2 FQNEAQ.

J is TRBJ2-7 and V is TRBV18; D is perhaps TRBD2 (6 bases). V lost 3 bases and J 6 bases, leaving 12 bases between the germline ends. This CDR3 is built from 13 residues. From germline, CDR1 is KGHSH and CDR2 LQKENI. CDR3 bases: TGTGCCAGCTCACCGGGAGGCGTTCCCGAGCAGTACTTC. Residues: CASSPGGVPEQYF. Together with reference TRBV18 and TRBJ2-7, the CDR3 gives the full variable domain: NAGVMQNPRHLVRRRGQEARLRCSPMKGHSHVYWYRQLPEEGLKFMVYLQKENIIDESGMPKERFSAEFPKEGPSILRIQQVVRGDSAAYFCASSPGGVPEQYFGPGTRLTVT.

V and J are TRBV19 and TRBJ1-3; D not certain. V lost 3 bases and J lost 2, with 11 bases in between. Germline values: CDR1 LNHDA, CDR2 SQIVND (reference sequence). The CDR3 consists of 15 residues. CDR3 protein: CASSIIRGTGNTIYF. CDR3 bases: TGTGCCAGTAGTATCATTAGAGGTACTGGAAACACCATATATTTT.

The V call is TRBV28, the J call TRBJ1-4; perhaps TRBD1 as D (5 bases). V dropped 3 bases and J dropped 8 bases, with 10 bases sitting between them. Germline CDR1 MDHEN, CDR2 SYDVKM. The CDR3 covers 13 residues. The DNA for the CDR3 is TGTGCCAGCAGTTTCCCGGGGACGGAAAAACTGTTTTTT. Protein product: CASSFPGTEKLFF.

The CDR3 DNA reads TGTGCCAGTAGTGCGGACAGATGGGGCCGCTCCACAGATGGCTACACCTTC. Translating gives CASSADRWGRSTDGYTF. The chain links TRBV19 to TRBJ1-2, with D possibly TRBD1 on 6 matching bases. This CDR3 has 17 residues. The germline V gene encodes CDR1 LNHDA and CDR2 SQIVND (reference sequence). Deletions cut 5 bases from V and 6 bases from J, with 25 bases between.

This sequence joins TRBV28 and TRBJ1-3, with D unclear. Trimming removed 3 bases at V and 6 bases at J, with 18 bases between. From germline, CDR1 is MDHEN and CDR2 SYDVKM. The length of the CDR3 is 16 residues. For the CDR3, the DNA is TGTGCCAGCAGTTTTTCATTTCTCGGTCGTGAAAACACCATATATTTT. It codes for CASSFSFLGRENTIYF.

The chain employs TRBV11-2 and TRBJ2-1; no firm D call. This CDR3 has 13 amino acids. V lost 1 base and J lost 8, with 9 bases in between. Germline assignment: CDR1 SGHAT and CDR2 FQNNGV. The DNA of the CDR3 is TGTGCCAGCAGCTTAGTCGGGCCGGATGAGCAGTTCTTC. Translating it yields CASSLVGPDEQFF. The whole variable domain, remainder taken from reference TRBV11-2 and TRBJ2-1, is EAGVAQSPRYKIIEKRQSVAFWCNPISGHATLYWYQQILGQGPKLLIQFQNNGVVDDSQLPKDRFSAERLKGVDSTLKIQPAKLEDSAVYLCASSLVGPDEQFFGPGTRLTVL.

The V gene is TRBV18, the J gene TRBJ2-1; D is possibly TRBD1 or TRBD2 (5 bases each). The germline CDR1 and CDR2 sequences are KGHSH and LQKENI. The CDR3 spans 13 residues. V lost 10 bases and J lost 4, with 14 bases in between. The CDR3 DNA reads TGTGCCACCGGGGCTACCGGATACAATGAGCAGTTCTTC. As protein: CATGATGYNEQFF.